The rows below give T cell receptor beta chains drawn from one sample of a study of T cells of healthy individuals. TCRdb called the 5' RACE reads again in MiXCR, with one record for every CDR3 protein. This repertoire shows approximately 50,000 distinct CDR3 sequences, around 15% found once; its top ten account for around 15%. Receptor source: a human donor in good health. CDR3s include the opening cysteine and the closing phenylalanine or tryptophan. A D gene is named only where the DNA matches it firmly. Rows may omit the clone size; those that give it use once, few, many or a size class.

V	size	D	J	CDR3	DNA
TRBV6-5	many	TRBD1	TRBJ2-7	CASSVEGARYEQYF	TGTGCCAGCTCCGTTGAGGGGGCAAGATACGAGCAGTACTTC
TRBV29-1	many	-	TRBJ2-7	CSVVPRDKHYEQYF	TGCAGCGTTGTTCCCCGGGACAAGCACTACGAGCAGTACTTC
TRBV20-1	few	TRBD1	TRBJ1-3	CSARQGAVAGNTIYF	TGCAGTGCCCGACAGGGGGCTGTCGCTGGAAACACCATATATTTT
TRBV5-1	few	-	TRBJ1-4	CASSSGFLREKLFF	TGCGCCAGCAGTTCAGGGTTCTTGAGGGAAAAACTGTTTTTT
TRBV2	many	-	TRBJ2-7	CAMRGEYEQYF	TGTGCCATGCGGGGAGAATACGAGCAGTACTTC
TRBV12-3/TRBV12-4	-	-	TRBJ2-3	CASSPGFPDTQYF	TGTGCCAGCAGCCCTGGCTTTCCGGATACGCAGTATTTT
TRBV6-5	-	-	TRBJ2-7	CASSQMRGNGAYEQYF	TGTGCCAGCAGCCAAATGCGGGGAAATGGGGCCTACGAGCAGTACTTC
TRBV7-2	-	-	TRBJ2-3	CASSSFGASDTQYF	TGTGCCAGCAGCTCCTTTGGAGCGTCCGATACGCAGTATTTT
TRBV5-6	few	TRBD1	TRBJ1-1	CASSLSGTGIWDGAFF	TGTGCCAGCAGCTTGTCTGGGACAGGGATTTGGGATGGAGCTTTCTTT
TRBV7-6	-	TRBD1	TRBJ2-5	CASSPTPGQGFTETQYF	TGTGCCAGCAGCCCTACTCCGGGACAGGGATTCACAGAGACCCAGTACTTC
TRBV19	-	TRBD2	TRBJ2-1	CATSGGSGKGREQFF	TGTGCCACCTCGGGTGGAAGCGGGAAAGGGAGGGAGCAGTTCTTC
TRBV20-1	-	-	TRBJ1-4	CSARDSPTEKLFF	TGCAGTGCTAGGGACAGCCCGACCGAAAAACTGTTTTTT
TRBV6-1	many	TRBD1	TRBJ2-1	CASSDLTGLNEQFF	TGTGCCAGCAGTGACTTGACAGGGCTTAATGAGCAGTTCTTC
TRBV29-1	many	TRBD1	TRBJ2-6	CSARQGASGANVLTF	TGCAGCGCTCGACAGGGGGCAAGTGGGGCCAACGTCCTGACTTTC
TRBV4-3	many	-	TRBJ2-1	CASSQGHDTYNEQFF	TGCGCCAGCAGCCAAGGGCACGACACCTACAATGAGCAGTTCTTC
TRBV4-3	-	-	TRBJ1-2	CASSQDHRQFGYTF	TGCGCCAGCAGCCAAGATCATAGGCAGTTCGGCTACACCTTC
TRBV2	few	-	TRBJ1-1	CASSNAKNTEAFF	TGTGCCAGCAGCAACGCCAAGAACACTGAAGCTTTCTTT
TRBV11-2	-	TRBD1	TRBJ2-7	CASSLASGTASYEQYF	TGTGCCAGCAGCTTAGCGTCGGGGACAGCTTCCTACGAGCAGTACTTC
TRBV4-3	-	-	TRBJ2-5	CASSQDPGRGGETQYF	TGCGCCAGCAGCCAAGATCCCGGCAGGGGCGGAGAGACCCAGTACTTC
TRBV5-1	many	-	TRBJ2-1	CASSLEQWGVIRNEQFF	TGCGCCAGCAGCTTGGAACAGTGGGGGGTCATAAGGAATGAGCAGTTCTTC
TRBV4-3	medium-sized	TRBD1	TRBJ1-4	CASSPGPGQGSEKLFF	TGCGCCAGCAGCCCGGGACCGGGACAGGGGAGTGAAAAACTGTTTTTT
TRBV29-1	many	TRBD1	TRBJ1-1	CSAEQGAYTEAFF	TGCAGCGCCGAGCAGGGGGCTTACACTGAAGCTTTCTTT
TRBV29-1	few	-	TRBJ2-6	CSAQGIGANVLTF	TGCAGCGCCCAGGGGATTGGGGCCAACGTCCTGACTTTC
TRBV18	many	-	TRBJ1-4	CASSPATNEKLFF	TGTGCCAGCTCACCTGCAACTAATGAAAAACTGTTTTTT
TRBV12-3/TRBV12-4	-	TRBD1	TRBJ1-2	CASSLGQFYGYTF	TGTGCCAGCAGTTTGGGACAGTTCTATGGCTACACCTTC
TRBV29-1	-	-	TRBJ2-1	CSVETGPLGTEQFF	TGCAGCGTTGAAACAGGGCCTCTTGGAACTGAGCAGTTCTTC
TRBV19	many	-	TRBJ2-6	CASSMRDSGANVLTF	TGTGCCAGTAGTATGCGCGACTCTGGGGCCAACGTCCTGACTTTC
TRBV9	many	TRBD2	TRBJ2-2	CASSVTSGTNGELFF	TGTGCCAGCAGCGTTACTAGCGGGACGAACGGGGAGCTGTTTTTT
TRBV7-2	-	TRBD2	TRBJ2-3	CASSLASAGGSGDTQYF	TGTGCCAGCAGCTTAGCCTCAGCGGGGGGAAGCGGAGATACGCAGTATTTT
TRBV7-2	-	-	TRBJ2-1	CASSLELETQFF	TGTGCCAGCAGCTTAGAGTTAGAGACCCAGTTCTTC
TRBV7-2	few	TRBD2	TRBJ2-2	CASSLGGGFEGELFF	TGTGCCAGCAGCTTAGGCGGGGGTTTTGAGGGGGAGCTGTTTTTT
TRBV6-2/TRBV6-3	-	-	TRBJ1-5	CASEEGRGTVRYQPQHF	TGTGCCAGCGAAGAGGGGAGGGGTACCGTCCGGTATCAGCCCCAGCATTTT
TRBV30	many	TRBD1	TRBJ1-5	CAWSQDRVGNQPQHF	TGTGCCTGGAGTCAGGACAGGGTTGGCAATCAGCCCCAGCATTTT
TRBV27	many	-	TRBJ2-1	CASGLVSNEQFF	TGTGCCAGCGGGCTAGTCAGTAATGAGCAGTTCTTC
TRBV6-1	many	-	TRBJ2-2	CASMFGTRAGELFF	TGTGCCAGCATGTTTGGGACTCGCGCCGGGGAGCTGTTTTTT
TRBV7-2	few	-	TRBJ2-5	CASRIQETQYF	TGTGCCAGCAGAATTCAAGAGACCCAGTACTTC
TRBV6-2/TRBV6-3	-	-	TRBJ1-5	CASSTGFQPQHF	TGTGCCAGCAGTACAGGGTTTCAGCCCCAGCATTTT
TRBV5-5	-	TRBD1	TRBJ2-7	CASSSTGGNYEQYF	TGTGCCAGCAGCTCGACAGGGGGCAACTACGAGCAGTACTTC
TRBV3-1	-	TRBD2	TRBJ2-2	CASSQLAGGVGELFF	TGTGCCAGCAGCCAACTAGCGGGAGGGGTCGGGGAGCTGTTTTTT
TRBV6-5	-	TRBD2	TRBJ2-5	CASAQLTGGGGQYF	TGTGCCAGCGCCCAACTGACGGGCGGGGGTGGCCAGTACTTC
TRBV5-1	-	TRBD1	TRBJ2-1	CASSRDRGHNEQFF	TGCGCCAGCAGCCGGGACAGGGGGCACAATGAGCAGTTCTTC
TRBV5-6	-	-	TRBJ1-1	CASSRATRGAEAFF	TGTGCCAGCAGCCGGGCGACCAGGGGCGCTGAAGCTTTCTTT
TRBV12-5	many	TRBD1	TRBJ2-7	CASALGTKKGQAIYEQYF	TGTGCTAGTGCCTTGGGAACGAAAAAAGGACAGGCCATCTACGAGCAGTACTTC
TRBV7-9	-	-	TRBJ1-6	CASSLGGGDNSPLHF	TGTGCCAGCAGCCTAGGGGGAGGAGATAATTCACCCCTCCACTTT
TRBV28	-	-	TRBJ2-2	CASSLGRLTGELFF	TGTGCCAGCAGTTTGGGAAGGCTTACCGGGGAGCTGTTTTTT
TRBV13	-	-	TRBJ1-2	CASSQRSGGGYTF	TGTGCCAGCAGCCAGAGAAGTGGAGGAGGCTACACCTTC
TRBV11-1	many	TRBD2	TRBJ2-7	CASSFYVSGGPRTYEQYF	TGTGCCAGCAGCTTCTATGTTAGCGGGGGGCCTAGAACCTACGAGCAGTACTTC